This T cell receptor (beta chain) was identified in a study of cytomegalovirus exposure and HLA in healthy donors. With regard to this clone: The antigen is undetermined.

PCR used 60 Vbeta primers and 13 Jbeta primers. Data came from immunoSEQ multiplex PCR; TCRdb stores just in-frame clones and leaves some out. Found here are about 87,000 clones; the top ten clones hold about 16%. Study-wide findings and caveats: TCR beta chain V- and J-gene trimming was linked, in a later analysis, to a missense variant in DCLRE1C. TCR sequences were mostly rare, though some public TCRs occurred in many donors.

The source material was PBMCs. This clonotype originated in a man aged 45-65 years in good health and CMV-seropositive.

The CDR3 loop reads CASSLNVLQSSTDTQYF. The CDR3 DNA sequence: TGTGCCAGCAGTTTAAACGTCCTGCAGTCTAGCACAGATACGCAGTATTTT. The chain couples TRBV28 to TRBJ2-3; D call uncertain. This CDR3 comprises 17 residues. CDR1 MDHEN and CDR2 SYDVKM come from the germline V gene. Trimming took 2 bases from V and 0 from J, leaving 15 bases between them.